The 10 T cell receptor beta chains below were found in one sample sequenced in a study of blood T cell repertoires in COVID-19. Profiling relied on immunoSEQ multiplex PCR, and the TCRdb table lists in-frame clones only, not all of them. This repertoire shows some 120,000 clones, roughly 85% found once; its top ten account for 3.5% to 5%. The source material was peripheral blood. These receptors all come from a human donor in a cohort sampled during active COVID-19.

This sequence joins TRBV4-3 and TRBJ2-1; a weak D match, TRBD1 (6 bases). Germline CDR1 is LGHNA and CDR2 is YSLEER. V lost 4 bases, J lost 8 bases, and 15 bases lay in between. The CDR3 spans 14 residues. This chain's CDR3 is CASSRTGNVHEQFF. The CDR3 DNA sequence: TGCGCCAGCAGCCGTACAGGGAATGTTCATGAGCAGTTCTTC.

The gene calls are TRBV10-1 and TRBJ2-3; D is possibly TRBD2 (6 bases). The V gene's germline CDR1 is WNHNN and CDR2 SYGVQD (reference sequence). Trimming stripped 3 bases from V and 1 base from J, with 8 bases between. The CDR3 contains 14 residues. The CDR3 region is CASSEGTRTDTQYF. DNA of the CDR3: TGCGCCAGCAGTGAAGGGACTCGCACAGATACGCAGTATTTT.

In DNA, the CDR3 is TGTGCCTGGAGTGTACAACACTATGGCTACACCTTC. Its translation is CAWSVQHYGYTF. The chain couples TRBV30 to TRBJ1-2; D gene unclear. Germline loops: CDR1 GTSNPN, CDR2 SVGIG (reference sequence). V gave up 0 bases and J gave up 3 bases, with 5 bases separating them. The CDR3 runs to 12 residues. The full variable domain, in which reference TRBV30 and TRBJ1-2 provide the parts outside the CDR3, is SQTIHQWPATLVQPVGSPLSLECTVEGTSNPNLYWYRQAAGRGLQLLFYSVGIGQISSEVPQNLSASRPQDRQFILSSKKLLLSDSGFYLCAWSVQHYGYTFGSGTRLTVV.

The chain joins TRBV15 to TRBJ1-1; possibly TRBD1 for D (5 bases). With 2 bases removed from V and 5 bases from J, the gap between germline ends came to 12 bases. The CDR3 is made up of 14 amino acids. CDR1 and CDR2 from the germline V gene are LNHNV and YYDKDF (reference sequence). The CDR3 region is CATSRIDSRTEAFF. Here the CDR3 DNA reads TGTGCCACCAGCAGAATCGACAGCAGGACTGAAGCTTTCTTT.

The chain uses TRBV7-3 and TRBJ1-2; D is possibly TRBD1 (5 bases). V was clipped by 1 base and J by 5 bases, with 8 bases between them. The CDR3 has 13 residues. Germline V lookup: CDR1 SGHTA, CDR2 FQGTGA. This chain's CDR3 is CASSLNPGYGYTF. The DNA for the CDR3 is TGTGCCAGCAGCTTAAATCCAGGGTATGGCTACACCTTC.

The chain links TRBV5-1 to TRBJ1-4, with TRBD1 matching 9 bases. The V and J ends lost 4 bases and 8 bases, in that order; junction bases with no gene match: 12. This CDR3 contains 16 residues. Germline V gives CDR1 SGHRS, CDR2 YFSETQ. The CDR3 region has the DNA TGCGCCAGCAGCCACGGGACAGGGCAAGATAGGGAAAAACTGTTTTTT. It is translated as CASSHGTGQDREKLFF.

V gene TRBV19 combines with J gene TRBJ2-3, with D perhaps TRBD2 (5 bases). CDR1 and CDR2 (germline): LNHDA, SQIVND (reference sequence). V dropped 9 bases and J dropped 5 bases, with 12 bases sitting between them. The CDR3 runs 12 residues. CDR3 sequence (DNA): TGTGCCAGCGGGGAGTCGGAAGATACGCAGTATTTT. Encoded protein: CASGESEDTQYF.

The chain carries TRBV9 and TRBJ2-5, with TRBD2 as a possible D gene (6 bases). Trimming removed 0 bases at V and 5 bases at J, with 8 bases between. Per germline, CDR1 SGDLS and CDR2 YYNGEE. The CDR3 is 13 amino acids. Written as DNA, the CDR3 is TGTGCCAGCAGCGTAGGCGGAGGGGAGACCCAGTACTTC. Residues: CASSVGGGETQYF. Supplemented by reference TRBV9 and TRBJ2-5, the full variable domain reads DSGVTQTPKHLITATGQRVTLRCSPRSGDLSVYWYQQSLDQGLQFLIQYYNGEERAKGNILERFSAQQFPDLHSELNLSSLELGDSALYFCASSVGGGETQYFGPGTRLLVL.

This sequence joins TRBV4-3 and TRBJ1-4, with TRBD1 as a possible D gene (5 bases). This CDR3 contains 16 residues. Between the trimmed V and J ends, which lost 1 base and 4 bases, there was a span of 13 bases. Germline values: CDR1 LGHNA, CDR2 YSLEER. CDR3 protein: CASSQGLGRGNEKLFF. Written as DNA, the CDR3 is TGCGCCAGCAGCCAAGGTTTGGGGAGGGGTAATGAAAAACTGTTTTTT.

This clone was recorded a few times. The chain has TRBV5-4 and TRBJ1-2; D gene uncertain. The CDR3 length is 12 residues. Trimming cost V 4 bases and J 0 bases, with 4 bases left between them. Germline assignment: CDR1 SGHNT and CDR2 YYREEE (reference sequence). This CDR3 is CASSIANYGYTF. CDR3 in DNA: TGTGCCAGCAGCATAGCTAACTATGGCTACACCTTC.